This T cell receptor (beta chain) was recorded in a study of T cell repertoires in aging, cancer and after chemotherapy (dated by TCRdb to the late 2010s). A note on the overall study: Donors spanned six age groups from 30 or younger to 70 or older, with at least three individuals per group. The study profiled peripheral blood TCR beta repertoires from healthy donors and cancer patients to examine immunoaging and T cell reconstitution after chemotherapy. Paired pre- and post-chemotherapy samples in the solid tumor group came from brain tumor (glioblastoma) patients receiving temozolomide-based therapy. The complete dataset included around 8.8 million TCR reads. A cohort of 220 or so cancer patients (roughly 90 with hematological and approximately 120 with solid cancers) was assembled, and 95 healthy donors were included as a reference group. What the authors observed across the whole study: An increase in median generation probability over the chemotherapy interval was observed in both cancer cohorts, suggesting that the repertoire was reconstituted through rebound thymic output. According to the authors, the repertoire data do not allow conclusions to be drawn about immunological memory after chemotherapy. In healthy donors, the drop in TCR diversity with age came mainly from a loss of richness, whereas in cancer patients a loss of evenness also played a part. Significantly lower blood TCR diversity and higher clonality were observed in untreated patients with hematological or solid cancers than in age-matched healthy donors.

CDR1 and CDR2, looked up from the germline V gene, are MNHNS and SASEGT. Deletion took 6 bases off V and 5 bases off J, with a span of 14 bases between the germline ends. The CDR3 spans 13 residues, from the cysteine through the phenylalanine. The only DNA kept is the CDR3, 39 bases in frame from the first base. Genomic DNA extracted from peripheral blood, rather than sorted cells or RNA, was used as the source for amplification of TCR beta rearrangements. Remarks on this clonotype: No cognate antigen has been identified for it. Within one base of it there is no much larger clone, and no base qualities were kept.

Rearranged TRB sequences spanning V, D and J segments were amplified in a multiplex touch-down PCR with a mixed TRB-A/B primer pool. Illumina adapters and sample indices were attached to the amplicons through two consecutive PCR reactions run with Phusion HS II polymerase. After gel purification with the NucleoSpin Gel and PCR Clean-up kit, the amplicons were checked using Qubit and an Agilent 2100 Bioanalyzer. Libraries were sequenced on an Illumina MiSeq using 600-cycle, single-indexed, paired-end runs. The authors' analysis ran thus. Processing of the TRB sequences was carried out with MiXCR versions 2.12 and 3.0.5. Each unique CDR3 nucleotide sequence was counted as one clone, and only productive sequences with at least two reads were retained. The repertoire metrics were Shannon diversity, evenness, clonality (calculated as one minus evenness), and diversity profiles parameterized by alpha from 0 to 5. The IGoR algorithm was used to compute generation probabilities of clones in paired pre- and post-chemotherapy samples. TCRdb trimmed the raw reads at Q25, called clones with MiXCR and kept productive beta chains. Rows matching on CDR3 protein sequence are summarized as one entry with the most common DNA and genes. TCRdb assigned the V and J calls; the authors' analysis was not used. The sample table shows some 20,000 distinct CDR3 sequences, and 35% to 40% are seen once. Roughly 15% of the sample rests with the top ten.

The specimen sequenced was blood. The sequence links TRBV6-1 to TRBJ2-7; TRBD2 might be the D gene, on 5 matching bases. The clonotype was recovered from a human donor with a solid tumor. Read as DNA, the sequence is TGTGCCAGCAGAGTGAAGACGGGGAACGAGCAGTACTTC. Translated, this gives CASRVKTGNEQYF.